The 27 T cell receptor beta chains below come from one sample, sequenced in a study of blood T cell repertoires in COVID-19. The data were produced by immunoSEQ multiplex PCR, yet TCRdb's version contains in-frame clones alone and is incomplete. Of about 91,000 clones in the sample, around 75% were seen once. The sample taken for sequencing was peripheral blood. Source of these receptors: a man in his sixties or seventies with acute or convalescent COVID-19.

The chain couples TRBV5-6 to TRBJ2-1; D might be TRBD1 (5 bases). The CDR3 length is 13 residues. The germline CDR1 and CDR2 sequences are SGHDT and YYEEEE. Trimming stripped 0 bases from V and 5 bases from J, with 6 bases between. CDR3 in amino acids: CASSLAGNNEQFF. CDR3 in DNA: TGTGCCAGCAGCTTGGCAGGGAACAATGAGCAGTTCTTC.

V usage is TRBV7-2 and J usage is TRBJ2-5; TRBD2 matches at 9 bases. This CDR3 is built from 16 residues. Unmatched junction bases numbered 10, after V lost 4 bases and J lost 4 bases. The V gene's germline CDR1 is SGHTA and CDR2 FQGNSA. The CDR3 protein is CASSSISGSRRETQYF. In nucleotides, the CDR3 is TGTGCCAGCAGCTCCATTAGCGGGAGCCGGCGAGAGACCCAGTACTTC.

The DNA of the CDR3 is TGTGCCAGCAGCTTCCACAGGGAAACCGGGGAGCTGTTTTTT. Its translation is CASSFHRETGELFF. The chain joins TRBV9 to TRBJ2-2, with D perhaps matching TRBD1 (6 bases). The CDR3 has 14 amino acids. CDR1 is SGDLS and CDR2 is YYNGEE in the germline V gene. The V and J ends lost 4 bases and 5 bases respectively, with 12 bases between them.

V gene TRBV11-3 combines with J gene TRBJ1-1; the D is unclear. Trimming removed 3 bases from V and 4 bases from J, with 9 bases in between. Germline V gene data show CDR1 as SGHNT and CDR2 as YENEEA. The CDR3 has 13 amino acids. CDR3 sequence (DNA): TGTGCCAGCAGCTTCCGAGGCGGCACTGAAGCTTTCTTT. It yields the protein CASSFRGGTEAFF.

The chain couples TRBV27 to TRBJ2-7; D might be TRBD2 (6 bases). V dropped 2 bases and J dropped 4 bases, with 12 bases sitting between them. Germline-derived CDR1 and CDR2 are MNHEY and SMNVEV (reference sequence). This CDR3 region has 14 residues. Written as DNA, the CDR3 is TGTGCCAGCAGTTTACAAGGGGCGGGGTACGAGCAGTACTTC. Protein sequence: CASSLQGAGYEQYF.

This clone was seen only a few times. The CDR3 nucleotides read TGTGCCAGCAGTTCCGGGACTCTAGAAGAGCAGTTCTTC. This sequence encodes CASSSGTLEEQFF. This chain links TRBV7-9 with TRBJ2-1; D is possibly TRBD2 (6 bases). Trimming removed 6 bases at V and 10 bases at J, with 16 bases between. From germline, CDR1 is SEHNR and CDR2 FQNEAQ (reference sequence). CDR3 length: 13 amino acids.

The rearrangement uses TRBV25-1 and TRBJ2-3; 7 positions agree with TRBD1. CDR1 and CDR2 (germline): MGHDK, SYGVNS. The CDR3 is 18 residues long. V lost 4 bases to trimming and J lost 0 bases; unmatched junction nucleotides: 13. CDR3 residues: CASSVGARQGGSTDTQYF. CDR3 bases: TGTGCCAGCAGTGTGGGGGCAAGACAGGGCGGCAGCACAGATACGCAGTATTTT.

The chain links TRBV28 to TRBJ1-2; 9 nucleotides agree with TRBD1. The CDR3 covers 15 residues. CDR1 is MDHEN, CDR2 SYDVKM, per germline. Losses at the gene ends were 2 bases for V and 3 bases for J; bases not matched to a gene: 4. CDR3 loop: CASSLRTGEHYGYTF. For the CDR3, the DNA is TGTGCCAGCAGTTTAAGGACAGGGGAGCACTATGGCTACACCTTC.

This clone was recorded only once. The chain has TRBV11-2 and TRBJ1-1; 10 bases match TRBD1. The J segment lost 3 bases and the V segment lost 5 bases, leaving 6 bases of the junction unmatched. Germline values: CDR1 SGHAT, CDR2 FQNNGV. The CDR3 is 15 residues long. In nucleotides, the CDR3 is TGTGCCAGCAGCACCTGGACAGGGGGAGACACTGAAGCTTTCTTT. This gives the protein CASSTWTGGDTEAFF.

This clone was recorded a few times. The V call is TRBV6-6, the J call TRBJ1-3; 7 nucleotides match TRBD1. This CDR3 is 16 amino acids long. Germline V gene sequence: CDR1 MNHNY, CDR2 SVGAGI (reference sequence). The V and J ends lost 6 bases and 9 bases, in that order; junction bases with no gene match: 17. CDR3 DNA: TGTGCCAGCAGACCCAACCGGGACAGCCTTGGGAGCACCATATATTTT. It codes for CASRPNRDSLGSTIYF.

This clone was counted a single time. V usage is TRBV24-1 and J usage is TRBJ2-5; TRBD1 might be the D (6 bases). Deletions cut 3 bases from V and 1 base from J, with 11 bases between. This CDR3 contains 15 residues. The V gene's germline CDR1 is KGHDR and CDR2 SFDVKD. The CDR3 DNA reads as TGTGCCACCAGTGATAAGTGGGACACCCAAGAGACCCAGTACTTC. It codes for CATSDKWDTQETQYF.

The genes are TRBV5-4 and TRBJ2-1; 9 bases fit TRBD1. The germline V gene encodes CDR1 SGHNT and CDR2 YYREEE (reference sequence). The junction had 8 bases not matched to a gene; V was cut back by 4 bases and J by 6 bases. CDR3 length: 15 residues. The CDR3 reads CASSPGTGRINEQFF. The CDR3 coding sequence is TGTGCCAGCAGCCCCGGGACAGGGAGGATCAATGAGCAGTTCTTC.

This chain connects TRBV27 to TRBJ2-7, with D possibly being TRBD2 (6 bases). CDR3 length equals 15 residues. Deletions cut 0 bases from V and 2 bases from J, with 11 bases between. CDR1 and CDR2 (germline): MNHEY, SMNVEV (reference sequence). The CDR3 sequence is CASSLSSLATYEQYF. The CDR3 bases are TGTGCCAGCAGTTTATCGTCACTAGCCACCTACGAGCAGTACTTC.

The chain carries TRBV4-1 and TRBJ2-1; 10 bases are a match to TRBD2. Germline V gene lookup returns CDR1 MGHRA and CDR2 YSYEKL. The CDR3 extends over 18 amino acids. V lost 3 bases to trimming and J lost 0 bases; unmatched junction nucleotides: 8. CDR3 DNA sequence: TGCGCCAGCAGCCACCTTACTATAGCGGGAGGCTCCTACAATGAGCAGTTCTTC. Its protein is CASSHLTIAGGSYNEQFF.

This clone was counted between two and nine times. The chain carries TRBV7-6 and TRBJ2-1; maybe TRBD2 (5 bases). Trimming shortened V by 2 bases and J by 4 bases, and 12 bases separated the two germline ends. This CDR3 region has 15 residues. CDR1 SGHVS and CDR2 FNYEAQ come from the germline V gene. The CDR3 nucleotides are TGTGCCAGCAGCTTAATCAGCGGAGCTTACAATGAGCAGTTCTTC. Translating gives CASSLISGAYNEQFF.

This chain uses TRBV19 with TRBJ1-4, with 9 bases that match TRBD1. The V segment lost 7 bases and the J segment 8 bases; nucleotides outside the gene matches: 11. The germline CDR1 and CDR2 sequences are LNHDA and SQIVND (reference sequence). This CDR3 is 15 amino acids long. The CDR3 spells CASISLPGQGEKLFF. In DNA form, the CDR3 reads TGTGCCAGTATCTCGCTTCCGGGACAGGGAGAAAAACTGTTTTTT.

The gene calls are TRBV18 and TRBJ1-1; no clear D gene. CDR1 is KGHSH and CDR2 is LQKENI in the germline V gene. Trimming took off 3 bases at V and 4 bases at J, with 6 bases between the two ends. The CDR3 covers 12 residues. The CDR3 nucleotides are TGTGCCAGCTCACCCTCCGGCACTGAAGCTTTCTTT. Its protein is CASSPSGTEAFF.

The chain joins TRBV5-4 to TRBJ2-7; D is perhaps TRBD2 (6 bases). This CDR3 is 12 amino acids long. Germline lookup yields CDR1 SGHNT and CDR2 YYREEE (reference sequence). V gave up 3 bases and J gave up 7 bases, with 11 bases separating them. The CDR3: CASSSGLREQYF. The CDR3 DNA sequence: TGTGCCAGCAGCTCGGGACTGCGGGAGCAGTACTTC.

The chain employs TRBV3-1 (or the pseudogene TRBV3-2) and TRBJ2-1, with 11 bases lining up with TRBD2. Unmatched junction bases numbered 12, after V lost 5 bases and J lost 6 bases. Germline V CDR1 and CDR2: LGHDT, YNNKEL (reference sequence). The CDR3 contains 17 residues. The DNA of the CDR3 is TGTGCCAGCAGCAACGAACGTAGCGGGAGGGCCATCAATGAGCAGTTCTTC. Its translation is CASSNERSGRAINEQFF.

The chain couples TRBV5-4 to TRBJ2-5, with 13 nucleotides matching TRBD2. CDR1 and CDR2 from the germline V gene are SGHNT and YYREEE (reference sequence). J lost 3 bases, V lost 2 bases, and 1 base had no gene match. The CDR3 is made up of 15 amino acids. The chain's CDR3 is CASSFGLAGEETQYF. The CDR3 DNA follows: TGTGCCAGCAGCTTTGGACTAGCGGGAGAAGAGACCCAGTACTTC.

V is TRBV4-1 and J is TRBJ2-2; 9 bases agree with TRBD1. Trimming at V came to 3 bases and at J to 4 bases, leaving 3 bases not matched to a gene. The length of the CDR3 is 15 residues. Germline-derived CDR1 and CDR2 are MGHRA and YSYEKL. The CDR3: CASSQGQGATGELFF. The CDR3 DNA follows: TGCGCCAGCAGCCAGGGACAGGGAGCCACCGGGGAGCTGTTTTTT.

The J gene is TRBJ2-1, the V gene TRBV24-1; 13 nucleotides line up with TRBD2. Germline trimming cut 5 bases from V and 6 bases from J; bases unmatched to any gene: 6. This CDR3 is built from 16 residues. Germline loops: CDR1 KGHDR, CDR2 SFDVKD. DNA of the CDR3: TGTGCCACCAGTGTCCTGACTAGCGGGAGGTCCAATGAGCAGTTCTTC. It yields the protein CATSVLTSGRSNEQFF.

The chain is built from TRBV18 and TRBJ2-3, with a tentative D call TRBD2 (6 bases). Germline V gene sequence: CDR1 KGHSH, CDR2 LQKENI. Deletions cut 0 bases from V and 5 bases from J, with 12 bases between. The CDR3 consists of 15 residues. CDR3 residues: CASSPPTGVVDTQYF. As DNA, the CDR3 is TGTGCCAGCTCACCACCGACGGGAGTGGTAGATACGCAGTATTTT.

CDR3 sequence reads: CATSRVWTGNSNQPQHF. The CDR3 DNA reads TGTGCCACCAGCAGAGTTTGGACAGGGAATAGCAATCAGCCCCAGCATTTT. J is TRBJ1-5 and V is TRBV15; 8 bases map to TRBD1. V trimming: 1 base; J trimming: 0 bases; junction bases outside the gene matches: 5. Germline V gene sequence: CDR1 LNHNV, CDR2 YYDKDF (reference sequence). CDR3 length: 17 residues.

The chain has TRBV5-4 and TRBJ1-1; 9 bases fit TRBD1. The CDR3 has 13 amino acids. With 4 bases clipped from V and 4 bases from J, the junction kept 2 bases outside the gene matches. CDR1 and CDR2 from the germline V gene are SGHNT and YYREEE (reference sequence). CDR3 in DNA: TGTGCCAGCAGCGCGACAGGGGGCACTGAAGCTTTCTTT. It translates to CASSATGGTEAFF.

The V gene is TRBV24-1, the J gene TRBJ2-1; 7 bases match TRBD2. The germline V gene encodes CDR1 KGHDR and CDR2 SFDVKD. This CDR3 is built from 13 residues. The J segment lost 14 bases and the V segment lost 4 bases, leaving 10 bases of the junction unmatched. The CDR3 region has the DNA TGTGCCACCAGTGAGGCGGTGTGGGGACTAAAGTTCTTC. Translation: CATSEAVWGLKFF.

The CDR3 protein is CASSLVPRADTQYF. The CDR3 nucleotides read TGTGCCAGCAGCTTAGTTCCCCGCGCAGATACGCAGTATTTT. The gene calls are TRBV7-8 and TRBJ2-3; D unclear. V lost 1 base and J lost 4, with 9 bases in between. From germline, CDR1 is SGHVS and CDR2 FQNEAQ. The CDR3 runs to 14 residues.